The 17 T cell receptor beta chains below were found in one sample sequenced in a study of somatic mutations in cytotoxic T cells in rheumatoid arthritis. The protocol was immunoSEQ multiplex PCR, while the TCRdb copy is restricted to in-frame clones and leaves out a portion. The sample records approximately 10,000 clones, roughly four fifths being singletons. The sequenced material came from CD8+ T cells sorted from blood. These receptors were obtained from a woman aged 60-75 years with rheumatoid arthritis.

The rearrangement uses TRBV28 and TRBJ1-6; D may be TRBD1 (6 bases). The CDR3 has 14 amino acids. The V end lost 5 bases, the J end lost 9 bases, and 14 bases lay between the germline ends. Per the germline V gene, CDR1 is MDHEN and CDR2 is SYDVKM. The CDR3: CASSMDSFFSPLHF. The CDR3 DNA reads as TGTGCCAGCAGTATGGACAGCTTCTTTTCACCCCTCCACTTT.

The chain is built from TRBV7-8 and TRBJ2-5; D perhaps matches TRBD2 (6 bases). Per germline, CDR1 SGHVS and CDR2 FQNEAQ. This CDR3 contains 16 residues. Trimming took 0 bases from V and 11 from J, leaving 22 bases between them. The DNA of the CDR3 is TGTGCCAGCAGCTTAGCCCCCCAGCGGGCTTTGCTACGGCAGTACTTC. Amino acid sequence: CASSLAPQRALLRQYF.

The chain uses TRBV28 and TRBJ2-5, with TRBD2 matching 12 bases. Germline assignment: CDR1 MDHEN and CDR2 SYDVKM. Trimming at V came to 2 bases and at J to 4 bases, leaving 14 bases not matched to a gene. The CDR3 spans 19 residues. CDR3 bases: TGTGCCAGCAGTTTAGTTCGTTCGACTAGCGGGAGTTTCGGAGAGACCCAGTACTTC. It encodes CASSLVRSTSGSFGETQYF.

The CDR3: CASSLVDRVSYNEQFF. The CDR3 DNA sequence: TGCGCCAGCAGCCTCGTCGACAGGGTTTCCTACAATGAGCAGTTCTTC. The V and J genes are TRBV4-1 and TRBJ2-1; 7 bases fit TRBD1. V trimming: 4 bases; J trimming: 1 base; junction bases outside the gene matches: 7. This CDR3 contains 16 residues. CDR1 MGHRA and CDR2 YSYEKL come from the germline V gene.

The chain has TRBV4-3 and TRBJ2-7; 10 bases fit TRBD1. After removal of 6 bases from V and 2 bases from J, the junction contained 4 bases not matched to a gene. CDR1 LGHNA and CDR2 YSLEER come from the germline V gene. The CDR3 sequence is 14 residues long. The CDR3, as DNA: TGCGCCAGCAGTCCAGGACAGGGGGCCTACGAGCAGTACTTC. Its protein product is CASSPGQGAYEQYF.

The chain employs TRBV2 and TRBJ2-1; 10 positions match TRBD2. This CDR3 is built from 15 residues. Germline values: CDR1 SNHLY, CDR2 FYNNEI. V was clipped by 3 bases and J by 6 bases; unmatched bases: 5. The CDR3 nucleotides are TGTGCCAGCAGTGATGAACTAGCGGGACGCAATGAGCAGTTCTTC. This codes for CASSDELAGRNEQFF.

J is TRBJ1-5 and V is TRBV6-1; TRBD1 matches at 9 bases. With 7 bases clipped from V and 4 bases from J, the junction kept 5 bases outside the gene matches. The CDR3 loop spans 14 amino acids. Germline V lookup: CDR1 MNHNS, CDR2 SASEGT. CDR3 DNA sequence: TGTGCCAGCACCCGGGACAGGGCGAATCAGCCCCAGCATTTT. Its translation: CASTRDRANQPQHF.

The chain recombines TRBV7-9 with TRBJ2-1; D is ambiguous. In germline, CDR1 is SEHNR, CDR2 FQNEAQ (reference sequence). This CDR3 comprises 14 residues. Trimming pared 0 bases from V and 7 bases from J, leaving 10 bases between. The CDR3 protein is CASSLALAVNEQFF. The CDR3 DNA follows: TGTGCCAGCAGCTTAGCGCTGGCAGTTAATGAGCAGTTCTTC.

The chain has TRBV27 and TRBJ2-1; 8 nucleotides agree with TRBD1. V lost 7 bases and J lost 7; bases outside the gene matches: 21. Looked up from germline, CDR1 is MNHEY and CDR2 is SMNVEV (reference sequence). This CDR3 contains 18 residues. In nucleotides, the CDR3 is TGTGCCAGCACTCTAGGGGGCCTCTGGCAGGGGGCGTTTAATGAGCAGTTCTTC. This codes for CASTLGGLWQGAFNEQFF.

V and J are TRBV6-1 and TRBJ1-5; perhaps TRBD1 as D (5 bases). Germline V gene data show CDR1 as MNHNS and CDR2 as SASEGT. The CDR3 sequence is 13 residues long. Trimming took 6 bases from V and 9 from J, leaving 15 bases between them. CDR3 sequence: CASRTWGRRPQHF. DNA of the CDR3: TGTGCCAGCAGGACATGGGGCCGGCGGCCCCAGCATTTT.

The chain uses TRBV6-5 and TRBJ1-2; D ambiguous. Trimming removed 5 bases from V and 1 base from J, with 8 bases in between. CDR3 length: 13 residues. CDR1 MNHEY and CDR2 SVGAGI come from the germline V gene. Written as DNA, the CDR3 is TGTGCCAGCAGTAGCGGGCTTAACTATGGCTACACCTTC. Its protein product is CASSSGLNYGYTF.

The chain carries TRBV11-2 and TRBJ2-1, with D perhaps TRBD2 (6 bases). In germline, CDR1 is SGHAT, CDR2 FQNNGV. Trimming shortened V by 5 bases and J by 7 bases, and 18 bases separated the two germline ends. This CDR3 spans 15 amino acids. For the CDR3, the DNA is TGTGCCAGCAGCGAGTCCACCGGGACTTATAATGAGCAGTTCTTC. Translated: CASSESTGTYNEQFF.

J is TRBJ2-5 and V is TRBV27, with 15 nucleotides matching TRBD2. Trimming cost V 5 bases and J 1 base; bases outside gene matches: 8. The CDR3 extends over 18 amino acids. Germline CDR1 is MNHEY and CDR2 is SMNVEV (reference sequence). CDR3 sequence reads: CASSKGTSGRPLQETQYF. In DNA, the CDR3 is TGTGCCAGCAGTAAGGGGACTAGCGGGAGGCCCCTCCAAGAGACCCAGTACTTC.

The DNA of the CDR3 is TGTGCCAGCAGCCAAGATATAAGGGGGCGAAACTATGGCTACACCTTC. This codes for CASSQDIRGRNYGYTF. The V gene is TRBV14, the J gene TRBJ1-2, with 7 positions matching TRBD1. J lost 2 bases, V lost 0 bases, and 6 bases had no gene match. The CDR3 loop spans 16 amino acids. Germline V gene sequence: CDR1 SGHDN, CDR2 FVKESK.

The chain recombines TRBV5-4 with TRBJ1-3, with D hard to call. This CDR3 comprises 15 residues. Trimming pared 5 bases from V and 2 bases from J, leaving 14 bases between. The germline gives CDR1 SGHNT, CDR2 YYREEE (reference sequence). The CDR3 sequence is CASSSGPGTGNTIYF. The CDR3 DNA follows: TGTGCCAGCAGTTCAGGACCGGGGACTGGAAACACCATATATTTT.

The chain uses TRBV4-1 and TRBJ1-2, with D perhaps matching TRBD1 (5 bases). The CDR3 is made up of 11 amino acids. From germline, CDR1 is MGHRA and CDR2 YSYEKL. Trimming took off 8 bases at V and 4 bases at J, with 8 bases between the two ends. CDR3 nucleotides: TGCGCCAGCTCAGGGTCCTATGGCTACACCTTC. This gives the protein CASSGSYGYTF.

The genes are TRBV7-9 and TRBJ2-3; D gene ambiguous. This CDR3 has 13 amino acids. The V end lost 3 bases, the J end lost 1 base, and 5 bases lay between the germline ends. The germline V gene encodes CDR1 SEHNR and CDR2 FQNEAQ (reference sequence). The CDR3 region has the DNA TGTGCCAGCAGCTTCACGGGCACAGATACGCAGTATTTT. Translation gives CASSFTGTDTQYF.